This T cell receptor (beta chain) was captured in a study of T cells after posttransplantation cyclophosphamide. Study-wide results and limits: Blood and skin or GI T cell repertoires showed limited TRB overlap. Later blood repertoires were often dominated by clones from the donor CD8+ memory compartment.

A remark on this clone: Antigen unknown.

V was trimmed by 1 base and J by 5 bases, leaving 5 bases between them. Germline-derived CDR1 and CDR2 are LNHNV and YYDKDF (reference sequence). The CDR3 has 12 residues. Measured with immunoSEQ multiplex PCR; TCRdb has only the in-frame clones, and not every one. In the table there are about 9,600 clones, roughly 90% of which are singletons. Controls had myeloablative marrow grafts with methotrexate and calcineurin inhibitor, sampled at 1 year. The TCR comes from a male patient aged 30 to 40 who received an allogeneic stem cell transplant from an unrelated donor, was CMV-positive, and had no GVHD. The T cells may come from the graft donor. This sample comprised PBMCs, obtained after an allogeneic stem cell transplant with a calcineurin inhibitor and methotrexate. V is TRBV15 and J is TRBJ1-1; D unclear. CDR3 sequence (DNA): TGTGCCACCAGCAGAGTTGAGACTGAAGCTTTCTTT. As protein: CATSRVETEAFF.